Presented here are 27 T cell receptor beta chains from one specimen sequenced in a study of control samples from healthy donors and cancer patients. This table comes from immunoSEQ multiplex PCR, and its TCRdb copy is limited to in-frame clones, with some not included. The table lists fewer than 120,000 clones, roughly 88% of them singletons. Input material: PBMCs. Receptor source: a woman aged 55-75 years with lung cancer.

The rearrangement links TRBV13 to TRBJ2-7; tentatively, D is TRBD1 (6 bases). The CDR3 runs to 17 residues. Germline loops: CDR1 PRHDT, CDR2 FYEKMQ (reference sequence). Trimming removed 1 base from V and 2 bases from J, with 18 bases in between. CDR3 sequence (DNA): TGTGCCAGCAGCTTAGATAGTGGGGGCGCGTTCCCCTACGAGCAGTACTTC. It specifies CASSLDSGGAFPYEQYF.

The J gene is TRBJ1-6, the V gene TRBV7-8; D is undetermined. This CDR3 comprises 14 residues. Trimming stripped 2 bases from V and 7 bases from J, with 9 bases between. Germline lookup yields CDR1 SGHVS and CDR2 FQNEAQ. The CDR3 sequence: CASSLRKGNSPLHF. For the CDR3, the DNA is TGTGCCAGCAGCTTAAGAAAAGGGAATTCACCCCTCCACTTT. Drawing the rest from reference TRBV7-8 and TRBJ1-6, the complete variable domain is GAGVSQSPRYKVAKRGQDVALRCDPISGHVSLFWYQQALGQGPEFLTYFQNEAQLDKSGLPSDRFFAERPEGSVSTLKIQRTQQEDSAVYLCASSLRKGNSPLHFGNGTRLTVT.

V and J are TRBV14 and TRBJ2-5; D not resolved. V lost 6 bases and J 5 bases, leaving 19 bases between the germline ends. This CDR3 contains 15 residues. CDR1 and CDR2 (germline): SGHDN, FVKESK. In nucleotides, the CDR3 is TGTGCCAGCAGTCCAGTGGGCCCGAGCCTGGAGACCCAGTACTTC. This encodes CASSPVGPSLETQYF.

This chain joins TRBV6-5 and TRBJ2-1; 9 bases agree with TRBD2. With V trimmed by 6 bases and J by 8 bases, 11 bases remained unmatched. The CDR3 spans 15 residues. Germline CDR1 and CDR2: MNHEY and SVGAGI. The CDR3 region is CASSRLAVGPDEQFF. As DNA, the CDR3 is TGTGCCAGCAGCCGACTAGCGGTAGGTCCGGATGAGCAGTTCTTC.

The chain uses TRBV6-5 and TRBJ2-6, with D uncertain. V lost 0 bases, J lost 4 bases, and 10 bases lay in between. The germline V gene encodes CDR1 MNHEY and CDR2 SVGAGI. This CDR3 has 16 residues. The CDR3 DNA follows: TGTGCCAGCAGTTACTCTCGGGCTCCGGGGGCCAACGTCCTGACTTTC. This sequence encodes CASSYSRAPGANVLTF.

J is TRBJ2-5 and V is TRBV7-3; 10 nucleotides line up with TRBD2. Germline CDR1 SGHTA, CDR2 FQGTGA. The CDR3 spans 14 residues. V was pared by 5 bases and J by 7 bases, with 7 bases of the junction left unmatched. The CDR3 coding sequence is TGTGCCAGCAGCGCCTCTAGCGGGGGTGGGACCCAGTACTTC. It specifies CASSASSGGGTQYF. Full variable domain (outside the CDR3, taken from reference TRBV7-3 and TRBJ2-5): GAGVSQTPSNKVTEKGKYVELRCDPISGHTALYWYRQSLGQGPEFLIYFQGTGAADDSGLPNDRFFAVRPEGSVSTLKIQRTERGDSAVYLCASSASSGGGTQYFGPGTRLLVL.

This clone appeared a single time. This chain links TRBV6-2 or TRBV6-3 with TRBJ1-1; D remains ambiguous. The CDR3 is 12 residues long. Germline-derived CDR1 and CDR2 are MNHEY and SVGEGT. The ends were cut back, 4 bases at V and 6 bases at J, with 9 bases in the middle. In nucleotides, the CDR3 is TGTGCCAGCAGTTTTTTCGGGTCTGAAGCTTTCTTT. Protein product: CASSFFGSEAFF.

The CDR3 bases are TGCGCCAGCAGCCAAGGGCAGGGGGCCCCAGATACGCAGTATTTT. The encoded protein is CASSQGQGAPDTQYF. This chain joins TRBV4-3 and TRBJ2-3, with 8 positions matching TRBD1. The CDR3 has 15 amino acids. Germline V gene data show CDR1 as LGHNA and CDR2 as YSLEER. V lost 1 base and J lost 4; bases outside the gene matches: 4.

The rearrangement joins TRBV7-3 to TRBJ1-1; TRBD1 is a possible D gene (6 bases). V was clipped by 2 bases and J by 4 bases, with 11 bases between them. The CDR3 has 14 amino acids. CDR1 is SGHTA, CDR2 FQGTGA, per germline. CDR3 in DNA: TGTGCCAGCAGCTTAGGAGGCAGGGGCACTGAAGCTTTCTTT. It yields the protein CASSLGGRGTEAFF.

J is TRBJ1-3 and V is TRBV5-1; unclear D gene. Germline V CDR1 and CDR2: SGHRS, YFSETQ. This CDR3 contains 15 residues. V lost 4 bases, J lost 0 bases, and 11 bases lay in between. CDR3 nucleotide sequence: TGCGCCAGCAGCCCTTCGGTGAGCTCTGGAAACACCATATATTTT. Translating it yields CASSPSVSSGNTIYF. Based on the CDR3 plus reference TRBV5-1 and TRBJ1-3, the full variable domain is KAGVTQTPRYLIKTRGQQVTLSCSPISGHRSVSWYQQTPGQGLQFLFEYFSETQRNKGNFPGRFSGRQFSNSRSEMNVSTLELGDSALYLCASSPSVSSGNTIYFGEGSWLTVV.

The CDR3 loop is CASSRQGDAGYTF. In DNA form, the CDR3 reads TGTGCCAGCTCAAGACAGGGAGATGCTGGCTACACCTTC. The chain links TRBV27 to TRBJ1-2, with TRBD1 identical over 7 bases. V gave up 8 bases and J gave up 7 bases; unmatched junction bases: 10. Germline CDR1 reads MNHEY; CDR2 reads SMNVEV (reference sequence). The CDR3 runs 13 residues.

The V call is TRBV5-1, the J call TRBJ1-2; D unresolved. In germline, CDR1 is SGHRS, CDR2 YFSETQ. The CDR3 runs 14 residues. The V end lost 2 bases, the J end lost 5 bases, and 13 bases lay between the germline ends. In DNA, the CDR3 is TGCGCCAGCAGCTTCGGGGAATCGAAATATGGCTACACCTTC. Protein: CASSFGESKYGYTF.

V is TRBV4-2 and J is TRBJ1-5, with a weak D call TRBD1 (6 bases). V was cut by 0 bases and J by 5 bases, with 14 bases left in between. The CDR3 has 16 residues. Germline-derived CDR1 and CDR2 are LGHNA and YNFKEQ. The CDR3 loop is CASSQDFNREDQPQHF. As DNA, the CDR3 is TGTGCCAGCAGCCAAGATTTTAACAGGGAGGATCAGCCCCAGCATTTT.

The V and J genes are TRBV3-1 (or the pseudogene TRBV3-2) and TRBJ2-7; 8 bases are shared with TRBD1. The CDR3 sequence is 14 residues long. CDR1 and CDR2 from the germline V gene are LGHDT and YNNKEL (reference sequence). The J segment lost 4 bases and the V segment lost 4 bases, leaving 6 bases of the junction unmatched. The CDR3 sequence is CASSRNRGEYEQYF. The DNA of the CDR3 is TGTGCCAGCAGCCGAAACAGGGGGGAATACGAGCAGTACTTC.

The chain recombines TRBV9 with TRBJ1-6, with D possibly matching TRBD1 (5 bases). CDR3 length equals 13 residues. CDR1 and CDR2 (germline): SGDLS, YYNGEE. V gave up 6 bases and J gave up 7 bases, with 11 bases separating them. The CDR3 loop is CASTFGGNSPLHF. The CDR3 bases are TGTGCCAGCACCTTTGGGGGGAATTCACCCCTCCACTTT.

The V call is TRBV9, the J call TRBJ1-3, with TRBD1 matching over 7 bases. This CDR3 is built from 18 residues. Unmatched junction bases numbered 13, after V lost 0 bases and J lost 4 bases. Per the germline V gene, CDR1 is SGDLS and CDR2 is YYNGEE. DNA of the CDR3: TGTGCCAGCAGCGTAGCTCCTGCTACAGGGGCGGGCGGAAACACCATATATTTT. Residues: CASSVAPATGAGGNTIYF.

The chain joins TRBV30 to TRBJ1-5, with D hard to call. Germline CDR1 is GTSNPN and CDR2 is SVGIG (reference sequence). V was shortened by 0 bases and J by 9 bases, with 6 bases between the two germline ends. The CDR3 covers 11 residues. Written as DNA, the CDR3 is TGTGCCTGGAGTGTATCGGGGCCCCAGCATTTT. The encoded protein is CAWSVSGPQHF.

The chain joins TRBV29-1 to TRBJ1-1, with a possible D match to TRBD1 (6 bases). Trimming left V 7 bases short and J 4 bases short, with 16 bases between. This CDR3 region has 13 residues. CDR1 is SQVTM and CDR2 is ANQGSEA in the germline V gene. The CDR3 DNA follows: TGCAGCGCTAGAAAGGGGGATTTCACTGAAGCTTTCTTT. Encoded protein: CSARKGDFTEAFF.

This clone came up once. The DNA of the CDR3 is TGCGCCAGCAGCCGGGCGGAGGGCCAAGCTTTCTTT. This gives the protein CASSRAEGQAFF. V and J are TRBV23-1 and TRBJ1-1, with D unresolved. TRBV23-1 is treated as an ORF (open reading frame) with a function not yet certain. V was clipped by 6 bases and J by 9 bases, with 14 bases between them. The CDR3 is made up of 12 amino acids.

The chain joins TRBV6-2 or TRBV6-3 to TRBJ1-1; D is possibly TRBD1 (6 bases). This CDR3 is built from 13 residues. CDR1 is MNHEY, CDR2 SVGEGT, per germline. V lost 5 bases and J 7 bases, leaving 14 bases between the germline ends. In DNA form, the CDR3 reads TGTGCCAGCAGTATTCCGGGACAACTTGAAGCTTTCTTT. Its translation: CASSIPGQLEAFF.

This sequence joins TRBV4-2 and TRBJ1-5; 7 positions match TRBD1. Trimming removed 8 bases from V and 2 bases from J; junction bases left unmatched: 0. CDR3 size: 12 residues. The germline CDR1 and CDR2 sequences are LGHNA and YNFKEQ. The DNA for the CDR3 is TGTGCCAGCGGGACAGGCAATCAGCCCCAGCATTTT. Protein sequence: CASGTGNQPQHF.

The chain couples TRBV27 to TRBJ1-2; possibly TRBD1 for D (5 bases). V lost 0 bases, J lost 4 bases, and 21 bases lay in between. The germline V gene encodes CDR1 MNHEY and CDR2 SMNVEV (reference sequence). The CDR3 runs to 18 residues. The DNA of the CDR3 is TGTGCCAGCAGTTTATCGAGCAGGGTACTTCTTTTGGGCTATGGCTACACCTTC. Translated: CASSLSSRVLLLGYGYTF.

This CDR3 reads CASSDWAGFGYTEAFF. The CDR3 coding sequence is TGTGCCAGCAGTGACTGGGCAGGGTTTGGGTACACTGAAGCTTTCTTT. The rearrangement links TRBV6-1 to TRBJ1-1; the D gene is possibly TRBD1 (5 bases). CDR1 MNHNS and CDR2 SASEGT come from the germline V gene. The CDR3 totals 16 residues. V lost 3 bases to trimming and J lost 3 bases, with 17 bases between them.

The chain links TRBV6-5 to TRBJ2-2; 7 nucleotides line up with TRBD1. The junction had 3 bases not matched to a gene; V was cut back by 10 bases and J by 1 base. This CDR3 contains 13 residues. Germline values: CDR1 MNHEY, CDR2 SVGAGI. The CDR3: CAIRTGNTGELFF. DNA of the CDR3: TGTGCCATCCGGACAGGGAACACCGGGGAGCTGTTTTTT.

Written as DNA, the CDR3 is TGCAGCGTTGGTAGCCTAGCGGGCTATGAGCAGTTCTTC. This encodes CSVGSLAGYEQFF. The rearrangement uses TRBV29-1 and TRBJ2-1, with TRBD2 matching 8 bases. With V trimmed by 4 bases and J by 8 bases, 7 bases remained unmatched. This CDR3 has 13 residues. Germline CDR1 and CDR2: SQVTM and ANQGSEA.

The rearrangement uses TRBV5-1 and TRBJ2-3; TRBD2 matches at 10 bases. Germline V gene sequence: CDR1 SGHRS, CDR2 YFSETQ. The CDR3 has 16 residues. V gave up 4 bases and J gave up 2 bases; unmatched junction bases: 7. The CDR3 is CASSRSGGPLTDTQYF. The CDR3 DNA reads TGCGCCAGCAGCCGTAGCGGGGGGCCTCTCACAGATACGCAGTATTTT.

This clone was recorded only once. The CDR3 DNA reads as TGTGCCAGCAGCCATGTAATAATCAGGGCAAACACTGAAGCTTTCTTT. Amino acid sequence: CASSHVIIRANTEAFF. This chain joins TRBV3-1 (or the pseudogene TRBV3-2) and TRBJ1-1, with a tentative D call TRBD1 (5 bases). The CDR3 extends over 16 amino acids. The germline gives CDR1 LGHDT, CDR2 YNNKEL (reference sequence). Trimming removed 3 bases at V and 2 bases at J, with 16 bases between.